Following are 2 T cell receptor beta chains from one sample sequenced in a study of cytomegalovirus exposure and HLA in healthy donors. Sequenced by immunoSEQ multiplex PCR; TCRdb stores in-frame clones only, minus some. The data hold about 130,000 clones, with 89% observed a single time. Sequenced input: PBMCs. These receptors all come from a woman aged 18-29 years in good health and CMV-seronegative.

The chain has TRBV7-2 and TRBJ2-5; tentatively, D is TRBD1 (7 bases). V was pared by 6 bases and J by 5 bases, with 13 bases between. Germline loops: CDR1 SGHTA, CDR2 FQGNSA. The CDR3 consists of 13 residues. CDR3 sequence reads: CASRFQGGETQYF. The CDR3 DNA reads TGTGCCAGCAGGTTCCAGGGGGGTGAGACCCAGTACTTC. Variable domain in full (rest from reference TRBV7-2 and TRBJ2-5): GAGVSQSPSNKVTEKGKDVELRCDPISGHTALYWYRQSLGQGLEFLIYFQGNSAPDKSGLPSDRFSAERTGGSVSTLTIQRTQQEDSAVYLCASRFQGGETQYFGPGTRLLVL.

The V call is TRBV14, the J call TRBJ2-7; D is possibly TRBD2 (6 bases). V lost 0 bases and J lost 0, with 15 bases in between. CDR1 is SGHDN and CDR2 is FVKESK in the germline V gene. The CDR3 has 17 amino acids. CDR3 nucleotides: TGTGCCAGCAGCCAAGACCGCGGGACCGGGGGCTCCTACGAGCAGTACTTC. Encoded protein: CASSQDRGTGGSYEQYF.